This T cell receptor (beta chain) stems from a study of siplizumab effects on memory and regulatory T cells (dated by TCRdb to about 2019). At the level of the whole study: The study looked at the effect of siplizumab, an anti-CD2 antibody, on alloreactive T-cell subsets in allogeneic mixed lymphocyte reactions made from human PBMCs. Study-level results and caveats: Unstimulated naive T cells appeared more diverse than memory T cells, and naive cells seemed to contribute substantially to the alloresponse. About 75-96% of proliferating CD4+ or CD8+ clones could not be given a naive or memory phenotype. Because sequences below about 10^-5 frequency were poorly captured, only a minor fraction of alloreactive clones could be mapped to unstimulated subsets. Of the alloreactive CD4+ clones that could be mapped, the Treg-derived share averaged approximately 67% with siplizumab compared with around 25% in control reactions. The cumulative frequency of alloreactive sequences traceable to unstimulated CD4+ memory T cells was significantly reduced by siplizumab. No functional confirmation was obtained for the suppressive function of proliferating Tregs from siplizumab cultures.

TCRbeta CDR3 sequencing was performed on sorted unstimulated T cells and on proliferating T cells recovered from mixed lymphocyte reactions. Fresh whole blood from approximately ten HLA-typed healthy donors was used to isolate PBMCs. To map where alloreactive clones came from, CD4+ regulatory T cells in the unstimulated state were FACS-sorted. On this clone: Its antigen is still unknown. The input lacks base qualities; no much larger clone sits a single base away.

The library was obtained by the immunoSEQ multiplex PCR assay. Roughly 10^5 TCR templates per sample were assayed on the deep sequencing platform. Genomic DNA extracted from sorted T cells was the material used for TCRbeta CDR3 sequencing. Concerning the study's data processing: The R programming language was used for clonal analysis of the TCRbeta CDR3 data. Unstimulated samples were compared with post-reaction CFSE-low samples to define alloreactive CD4+ and CD8+ clones. Alloreactive CD4+ clones were assigned to regulatory or non-regulatory origin by matching sequences to sorted unstimulated Treg and non-Treg repertoires. This is the immuneACCESS table as TCRdb keeps it, with only in-frame sequences that have V and J called. A part of the clones is gone; compared with another copy, unresolved V genes explain less than half, and the rest is unexplained. That table supplies the V and J calls and clone size; D and trimming were determined from the DNA. The sample table lists just under 85,000 clones, 80% to 90% of them with a count of one. The ten largest account for less than 2% of the sample.

Between the V and J ends, shortened by 2 bases and 7 bases respectively, the junction contains 6 bases. The germline V gene provides CDR1 LGHNA and CDR2 YSLEER. The CDR3 has 13 amino acids, counting the end cysteine and phenylalanine. Only the CDR3 DNA stays, 39 bases, in frame from base 1. The TCR was taken from a human donor in good health. Sequenced sample: Tregs sorted from blood. The V and J genes are TRBV4-3 and TRBJ1-6; confidence is insufficient to name the D gene. The DNA sequence is as follows: TGCGCCAGCAGCCAATTGGGGAATTCACCCCTCCACTTT. This yields the protein CASSQLGNSPLHF.